Shown below are 12 T cell receptor beta chains from a single sample sequenced in a study of blood T cell repertoires in COVID-19 (dated by TCRdb to 2020 to 2022). Library generation was performed with the immunoSEQ multiplex PCR assay. What TCRdb holds here is the immuneACCESS table cut down to in-frame rearrangements. Part of the clones is not present; checked against another copy, under half of the missing clones reflect an unresolved V gene, and the others are unexplained. This sample is represented by some 45,000 clones; about 89% of them were singletons. Of the sample, around 6.4% falls within the top ten clones. Sequencing was carried out using peripheral blood. These receptors all come from a man aged 70 or older with active COVID-19.

The rearrangement uses TRBV15 and TRBJ2-3; the match to TRBD2 covers 11 bases. Germline values: CDR1 LNHNV, CDR2 YYDKDF (reference sequence). This CDR3 comprises 13 residues. V was pared by 8 bases and J by 3 bases, with 1 base of the junction left unmatched. The CDR3 here is CATGTSGTDTQYF. The CDR3, as DNA: TGTGCCACCGGGACTAGCGGTACAGATACGCAGTATTTT.

V gene TRBV27 combines with J gene TRBJ2-7; TRBD1 matches 8 bases. Trimming at V came to 5 bases and at J to 7 bases, leaving 13 bases not matched to a gene. Germline V gene sequence: CDR1 MNHEY, CDR2 SMNVEV (reference sequence). This CDR3 has 15 amino acids. The CDR3 DNA is TGTGCCAGCAGTGGGCGGACAGGGAAATACGAGGAGCAGTACTTC. This sequence encodes CASSGRTGKYEEQYF.

This chain connects TRBV30 to TRBJ2-7, with TRBD1 identical over 8 bases. The V gene's germline CDR1 is GTSNPN and CDR2 SVGIG (reference sequence). The CDR3 consists of 11 residues. With V trimmed by 5 bases and J by 3 bases, 0 bases remained unmatched. CDR3 DNA sequence: TGTGCCTGGGGACAGGGCTACGAGCAGTACTTC. This encodes CAWGQGYEQYF. Complete variable domain (other parts from reference TRBV30 and TRBJ2-7): SQTIHQWPATLVQPVGSPLSLECTVEGTSNPNLYWYRQAAGRGLQLLFYSVGIGQISSEVPQNLSASRPQDRQFILSSKKLLLSDSGFYLCAWGQGYEQYFGPGTRLTVT.

The chain employs TRBV3-1 (or the pseudogene TRBV3-2) and TRBJ1-1; perhaps TRBD1 as D (5 bases). Germline V gene lookup returns CDR1 LGHDT and CDR2 YNNKEL (reference sequence). V was pared by 4 bases and J by 5 bases, with 14 bases between. The CDR3 loop spans 14 amino acids. In DNA, the CDR3 is TGTGCCAGCAGCCTTCAGGGTCGGGGGACTGAAGCTTTCTTT. Its translation: CASSLQGRGTEAFF.

The rearrangement uses TRBV7-2 and TRBJ1-4; possibly TRBD1 for D (5 bases). CDR3 length: 15 amino acids. The germline V and J ends were trimmed by 4 bases and 5 bases, with 14 bases remaining between them. The germline CDR1 and CDR2 sequences are SGHTA and FQGNSA. CDR3 region: CASSSRGGANEKLFF. CDR3 coding DNA: TGTGCCAGCAGCTCTCGCGGAGGGGCCAATGAAAAACTGTTTTTT.

The rearrangement links TRBV18 to TRBJ2-5; no firm D call. This CDR3 comprises 14 residues. Germline V gene sequence: CDR1 KGHSH, CDR2 LQKENI. Trimming pared 0 bases from V and 2 bases from J, leaving 7 bases between. The CDR3 protein is CASSPPNGQETQYF. CDR3 in DNA: TGTGCCAGCTCACCACCGAACGGTCAAGAGACCCAGTACTTC.

This clone was detected once. V and J are TRBV23-1 and TRBJ2-7, with 10 bases that match TRBD1. TRBV23-1 is treated as an ORF (open reading frame) with a function not yet certain. The V segment lost 9 bases and the J segment 2 bases; nucleotides outside the gene matches: 4. This CDR3 spans 13 amino acids. The CDR3 coding sequence is TGCGCCAGGATAGGACAGGGGGCCTACGAGCAGTACTTC. This translates into CARIGQGAYEQYF.

The CDR3: CASSAGQVYEQYF. In DNA form, the CDR3 reads TGTGCCAGCAGCGCCGGACAGGTCTACGAGCAGTACTTC. The chain combines TRBV7-9 with TRBJ2-7; TRBD1 matches at 7 bases. The CDR3 runs 13 residues. Germline V gene sequence: CDR1 SEHNR, CDR2 FQNEAQ (reference sequence). V shed 5 bases, J shed 3 bases, and the junction held 4 bases outside the gene matches.

The chain combines TRBV7-9 with TRBJ1-6; D uncertain. Germline loops: CDR1 SEHNR, CDR2 FQNEAQ (reference sequence). V shed 5 bases and J shed 4 bases, with 6 bases lying between them. This CDR3 has 13 amino acids. CDR3 protein: CASSTAYNSPLHF. CDR3 coding DNA: TGTGCCAGCAGCACAGCTTATAATTCACCCCTCCACTTT.

V and J are TRBV7-9 and TRBJ2-5; D may be TRBD2 (5 bases). The V gene lost 4 bases and the J gene lost 5 bases, with 11 bases spanning the gap. Germline-derived CDR1 and CDR2 are SEHNR and FQNEAQ (reference sequence). This CDR3 comprises 13 residues. CDR3 nucleotide sequence: TGTGCCAGCAGCTCGGACTCACGGGAGACCCAGTACTTC. Its protein is CASSSDSRETQYF.

The chain recombines TRBV2 with TRBJ2-1; perhaps TRBD2 as D (5 bases). Germline CDR1 reads SNHLY; CDR2 reads FYNNEI. V was shortened by 4 bases and J by 12 bases, with 13 bases between the two germline ends. CDR3 length: 12 residues. CDR3: CASSGRMGWQFF. The CDR3 DNA reads as TGTGCCAGCAGTGGGAGGATGGGATGGCAGTTCTTC.

The V and J genes are TRBV27 and TRBJ1-1; D call uncertain. This CDR3 is 12 amino acids long. The germline V gene has CDR1 MNHEY and CDR2 SMNVEV (reference sequence). V was clipped by 4 bases and J by 4 bases, with 7 bases between them. The CDR3 is CASSSRGTEAFF. CDR3 bases: TGTGCCAGCAGTTCCCGGGGCACTGAAGCTTTCTTT.